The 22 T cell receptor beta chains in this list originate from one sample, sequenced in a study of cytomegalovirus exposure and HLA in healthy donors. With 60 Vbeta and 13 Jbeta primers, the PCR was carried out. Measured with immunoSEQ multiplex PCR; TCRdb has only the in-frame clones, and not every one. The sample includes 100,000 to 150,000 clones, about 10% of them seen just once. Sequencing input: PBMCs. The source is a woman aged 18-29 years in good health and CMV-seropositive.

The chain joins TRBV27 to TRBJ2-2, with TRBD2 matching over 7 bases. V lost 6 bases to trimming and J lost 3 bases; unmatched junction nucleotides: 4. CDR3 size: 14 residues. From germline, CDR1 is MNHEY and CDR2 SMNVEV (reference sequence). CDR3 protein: CASRTSLYTGELFF. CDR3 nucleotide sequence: TGTGCCAGCAGGACTAGCCTTTACACCGGGGAGCTGTTTTTT.

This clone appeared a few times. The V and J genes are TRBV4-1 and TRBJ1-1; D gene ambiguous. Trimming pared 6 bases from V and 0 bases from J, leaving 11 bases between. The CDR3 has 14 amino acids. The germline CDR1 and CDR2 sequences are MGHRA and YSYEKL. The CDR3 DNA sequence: TGCGCCAGCAGGGCGGTCCAATTGAACACTGAAGCTTTCTTT. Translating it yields CASRAVQLNTEAFF.

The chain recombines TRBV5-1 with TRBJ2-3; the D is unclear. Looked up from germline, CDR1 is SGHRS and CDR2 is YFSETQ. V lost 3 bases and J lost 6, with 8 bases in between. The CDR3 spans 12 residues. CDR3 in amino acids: CASSSLEDTQYF. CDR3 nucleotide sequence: TGCGCCAGCAGCTCCCTCGAGGATACGCAGTATTTT.

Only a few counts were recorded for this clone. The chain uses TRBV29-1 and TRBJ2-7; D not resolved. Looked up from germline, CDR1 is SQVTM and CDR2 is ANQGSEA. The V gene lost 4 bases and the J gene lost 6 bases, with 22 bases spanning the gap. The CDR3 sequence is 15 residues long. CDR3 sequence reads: CSVAGSLPISAEQYF. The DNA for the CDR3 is TGCAGCGTTGCCGGATCACTACCCATCTCCGCCGAGCAGTACTTC.

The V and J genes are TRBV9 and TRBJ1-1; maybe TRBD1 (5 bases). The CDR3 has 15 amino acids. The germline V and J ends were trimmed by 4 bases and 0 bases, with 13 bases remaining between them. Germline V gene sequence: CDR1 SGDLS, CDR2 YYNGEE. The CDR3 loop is CASSLNGAMNTEAFF. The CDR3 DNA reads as TGTGCCAGCAGCCTGAATGGGGCAATGAACACTGAAGCTTTCTTT.

The CDR3 spells CASSLGGDTEAFF. DNA for the CDR3: TGTGCCAGCAGTTTAGGGGGGGACACTGAAGCTTTCTTT. The chain couples TRBV27 to TRBJ1-1; tentative D call: TRBD1 (5 bases). The length of the CDR3 is 13 residues. CDR1 and CDR2 (germline): MNHEY, SMNVEV (reference sequence). Trimming left V 2 bases short and J 3 bases short, with 7 bases between.

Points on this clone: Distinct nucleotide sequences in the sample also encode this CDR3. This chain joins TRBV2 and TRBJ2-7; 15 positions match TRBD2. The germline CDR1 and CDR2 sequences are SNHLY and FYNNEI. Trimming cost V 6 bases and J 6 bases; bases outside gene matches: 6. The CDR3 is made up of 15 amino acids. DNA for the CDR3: TGTGCCAGCAGCGCTCCGGGACTAGCGGGGGGCGAGCAGTACTTC. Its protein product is CASSAPGLAGGEQYF.

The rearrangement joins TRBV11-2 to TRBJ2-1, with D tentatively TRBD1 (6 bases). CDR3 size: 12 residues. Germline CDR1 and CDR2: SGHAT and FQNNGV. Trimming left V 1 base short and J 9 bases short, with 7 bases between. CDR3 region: CASSLVGGEQFF. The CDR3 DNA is TGTGCCAGCAGCTTAGTAGGGGGTGAGCAGTTCTTC.

DNA for the CDR3: TGCGCCAGCAGCCATTCGGGGGGCTCTACCTACGAGCAGTACTTC. Translation gives CASSHSGGSTYEQYF. The chain uses TRBV4-1 and TRBJ2-7; D is perhaps TRBD2 (7 bases). Trimming took 3 bases from V and 2 from J, leaving 14 bases between them. The CDR3 runs to 15 residues. Germline assignment: CDR1 MGHRA and CDR2 YSYEKL.

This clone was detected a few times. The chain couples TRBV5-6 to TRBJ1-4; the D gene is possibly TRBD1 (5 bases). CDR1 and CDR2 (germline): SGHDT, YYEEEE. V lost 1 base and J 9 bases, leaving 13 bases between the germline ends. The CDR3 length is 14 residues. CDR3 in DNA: TGTGCCAGCAGCTTGCTCGGGCAGGGTAAAAAACTGTTTTTT. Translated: CASSLLGQGKKLFF.

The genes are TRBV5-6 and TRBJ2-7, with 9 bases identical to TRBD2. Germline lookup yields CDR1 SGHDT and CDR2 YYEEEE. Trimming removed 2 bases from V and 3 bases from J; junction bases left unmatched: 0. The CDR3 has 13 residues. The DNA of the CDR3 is TGTGCCAGCAGCTTTAGCGGGAGCTACGAGCAGTACTTC. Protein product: CASSFSGSYEQYF.

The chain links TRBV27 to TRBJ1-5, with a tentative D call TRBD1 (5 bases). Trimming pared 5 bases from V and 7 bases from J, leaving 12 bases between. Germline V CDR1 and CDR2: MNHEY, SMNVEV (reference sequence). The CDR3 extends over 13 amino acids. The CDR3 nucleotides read TGTGCCAGCAGTACCTCCGACAGACAGCCCCAGCATTTT. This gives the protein CASSTSDRQPQHF.

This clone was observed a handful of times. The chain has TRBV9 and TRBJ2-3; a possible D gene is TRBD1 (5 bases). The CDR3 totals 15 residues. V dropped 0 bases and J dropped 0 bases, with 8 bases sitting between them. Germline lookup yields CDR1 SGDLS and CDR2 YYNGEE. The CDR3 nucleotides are TGTGCCAGCAGCGTAGGGACAAGTAGCACAGATACGCAGTATTTT. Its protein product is CASSVGTSSTDTQYF.

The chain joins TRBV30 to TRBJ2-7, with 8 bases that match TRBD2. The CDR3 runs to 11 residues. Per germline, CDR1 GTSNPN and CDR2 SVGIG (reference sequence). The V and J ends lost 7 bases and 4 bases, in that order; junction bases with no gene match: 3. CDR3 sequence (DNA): TGTGCCTTGGGACTAGAGTACGAGCAGTACTTC. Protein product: CALGLEYEQYF.

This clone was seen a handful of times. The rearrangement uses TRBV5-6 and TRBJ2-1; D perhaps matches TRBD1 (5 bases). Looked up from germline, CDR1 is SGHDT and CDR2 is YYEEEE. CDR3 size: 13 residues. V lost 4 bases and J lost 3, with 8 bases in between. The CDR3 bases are TGTGCCAGCAGCCCTACAGGCTACAATGAGCAGTTCTTC. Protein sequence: CASSPTGYNEQFF.

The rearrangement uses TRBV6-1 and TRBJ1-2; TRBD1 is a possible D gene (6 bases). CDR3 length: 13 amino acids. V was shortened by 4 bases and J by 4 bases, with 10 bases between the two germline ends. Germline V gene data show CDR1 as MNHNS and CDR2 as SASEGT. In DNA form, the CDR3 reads TGTGCCAGCAGTGTGAAAGGGGGCTATGGCTACACCTTC. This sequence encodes CASSVKGGYGYTF.

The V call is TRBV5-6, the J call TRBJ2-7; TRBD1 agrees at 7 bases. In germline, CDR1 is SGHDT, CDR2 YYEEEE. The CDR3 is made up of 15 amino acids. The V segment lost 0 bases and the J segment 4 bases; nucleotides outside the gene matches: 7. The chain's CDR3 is CASSLAAGGRYEQYF. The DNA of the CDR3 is TGTGCCAGCAGCTTGGCGGCAGGGGGTAGGTACGAGCAGTACTTC.

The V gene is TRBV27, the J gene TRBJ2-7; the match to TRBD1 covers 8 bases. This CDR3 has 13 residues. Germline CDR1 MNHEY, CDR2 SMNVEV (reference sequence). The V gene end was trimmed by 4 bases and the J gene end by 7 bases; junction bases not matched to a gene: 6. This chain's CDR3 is CASSSSTGGEQYF. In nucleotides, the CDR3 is TGTGCCAGCAGTTCGTCTACAGGGGGTGAGCAGTACTTC.

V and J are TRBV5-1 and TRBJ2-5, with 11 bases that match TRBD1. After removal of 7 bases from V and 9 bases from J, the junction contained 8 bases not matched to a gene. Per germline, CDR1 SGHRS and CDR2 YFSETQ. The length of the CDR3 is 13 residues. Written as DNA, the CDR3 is TGCGCCAGCGGAAGGGACAGGGGGGAGGCCCAGTACTTC. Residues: CASGRDRGEAQYF.

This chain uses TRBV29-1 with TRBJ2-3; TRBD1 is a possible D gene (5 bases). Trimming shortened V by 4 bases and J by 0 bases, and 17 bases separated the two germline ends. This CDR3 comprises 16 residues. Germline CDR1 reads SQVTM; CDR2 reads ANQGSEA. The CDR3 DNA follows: TGCAGCGTTGGGGGCAGTCTAAAGTCTAGCACAGATACGCAGTATTTT. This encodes CSVGGSLKSSTDTQYF.

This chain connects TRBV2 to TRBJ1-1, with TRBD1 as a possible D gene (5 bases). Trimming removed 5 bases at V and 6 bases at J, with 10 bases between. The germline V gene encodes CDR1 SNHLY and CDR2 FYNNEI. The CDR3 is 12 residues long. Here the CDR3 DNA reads TGTGCCAGCAGTTGGGCGGGGGCTGAAGCTTTCTTT. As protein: CASSWAGAEAFF.

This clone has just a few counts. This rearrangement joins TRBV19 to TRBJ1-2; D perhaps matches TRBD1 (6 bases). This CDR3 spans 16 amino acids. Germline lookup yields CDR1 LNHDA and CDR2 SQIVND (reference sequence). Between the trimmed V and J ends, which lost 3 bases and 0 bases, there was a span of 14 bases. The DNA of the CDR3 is TGTGCCAGTAGTATTGAGGGCAGGGGACCTAACTATGGCTACACCTTC. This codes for CASSIEGRGPNYGYTF.